This T cell receptor beta chain was sequenced in a study of T cells in Graves' hyperthyroidism and ophthalmopathy. Across the whole study: Peripheral blood was secured at the point of initial diagnosis, before any treatment. Study-level points and caveats: Ophthalmopathy was separated from stable hyperthyroidism by a 13 V-J model.

Germline assignment: CDR1 MNHEY and CDR2 SVGAGI. CDR3 size: 12 residues. Trimming shortened V by 0 bases and J by 3 bases, and 2 bases separated the two germline ends. Amplification of TCR beta CDR3 regions used RNA as the template. HTBI primers were employed in a first-round RT-PCR of the TCR CDR3. TCRdb re-called the multiplex PCR reads with MiXCR, one entry per CDR3 protein. The sample contains around 350,000 distinct CDR3 sequences, 19% of which appear only once. There are many counts of this clonotype. Its antigen is unknown. The receptor's source is a woman under 30 with Graves' hyperthyroidism. The rearrangement joins TRBV6-5 to TRBJ1-1; D gene uncertain. The sample was blood. CDR3 residues: CASSYSYTEAFF. The CDR3 region has the DNA TGTGCCAGCAGTTACTCGTACACTGAAGCTTTCTTT.